The 24 T cell receptor beta chains listed next were all sequenced from one sample in a study of T cell changes during pregnancy in multiple sclerosis. Measured with immunoSEQ multiplex PCR; TCRdb has only the in-frame clones, and not every one. This table has about 59,000 clones, about 94% appearing once. This specimen consisted of CD8+ T cells from peripheral blood mononuclear cells, obtained after pregnancy. These receptors were obtained from a female donor with multiple sclerosis, enrolled in a pregnancy study.

The chain has TRBV5-1 and TRBJ2-2; D is ambiguous. Germline V gene sequence: CDR1 SGHRS, CDR2 YFSETQ. V lost 4 bases and J lost 3, with 16 bases in between. The CDR3 spans 16 residues. The chain's CDR3 is CASSLRDEADTGELFF. CDR3 in DNA: TGCGCCAGCAGCCTTCGAGACGAGGCGGACACCGGGGAGCTGTTTTTT.

The chain combines TRBV9 with TRBJ2-3; 9 nucleotides align to TRBD2. CDR1 is SGDLS, CDR2 YYNGEE, per germline. V lost 3 bases, J lost 5 bases, and 13 bases stayed unmatched. This CDR3 region has 17 residues. CDR3 amino acids: CASSARGLAGTRDTQYF. In DNA form, the CDR3 reads TGTGCCAGCAGCGCTCGGGGGCTAGCGGGAACCCGAGATACGCAGTATTTT. Based on the CDR3 plus reference TRBV9 and TRBJ2-3, the full variable domain is DSGVTQTPKHLITATGQRVTLRCSPRSGDLSVYWYQQSLDQGLQFLIQYYNGEERAKGNILERFSAQQFPDLHSELNLSSLELGDSALYFCASSARGLAGTRDTQYFGPGTRLTVL.

This chain links TRBV27 with TRBJ2-1; D is unclear. This CDR3 region has 14 residues. Trimming cost V 3 bases and J 8 bases, with 14 bases left between them. The germline CDR1 and CDR2 sequences are MNHEY and SMNVEV (reference sequence). DNA for the CDR3: TGTGCCAGCAGTTTGATGGAGTGGCAAGATGAGCAGTTCTTC. Its protein product is CASSLMEWQDEQFF.

V usage is TRBV10-3 and J usage is TRBJ2-7, with a possible D match to TRBD1 (5 bases). CDR3 size: 14 residues. From germline, CDR1 is ENHRY and CDR2 SYGVKD. V dropped 1 base and J dropped 7 bases, with 14 bases sitting between them. The CDR3 sequence: CAISEYAAGKEQYF. DNA of the CDR3: TGTGCCATCAGTGAGTATGCGGCAGGGAAAGAGCAGTACTTC.

The chain recombines TRBV9 with TRBJ2-5; TRBD2 agrees at 10 bases. The CDR3 is made up of 15 amino acids. The junction had 6 bases not matched to a gene; V was cut back by 4 bases and J by 3 bases. Germline CDR1 is SGDLS and CDR2 is YYNGEE. The DNA for the CDR3 is TGTGCCAGCAGCCAGCCTAGCGGGAGCGAAGAGACCCAGTACTTC. Its translation is CASSQPSGSEETQYF.

The V and J genes are TRBV15 and TRBJ1-1; a weak D match, TRBD1 (6 bases). Germline-derived CDR1 and CDR2 are LNHNV and YYDKDF (reference sequence). Trimming removed 3 bases from V and 1 base from J, with 12 bases in between. The CDR3 length is 15 residues. The CDR3 spells CATSRGRQANTEAFF. CDR3 sequence (DNA): TGTGCCACCAGCAGGGGTAGACAGGCGAACACTGAAGCTTTCTTT.

The rearrangement uses TRBV11-2 and TRBJ2-5; 9 bases are a match to TRBD1. The CDR3 is 17 amino acids. V dropped 3 bases and J dropped 2; count of bases not matched to a gene: 10. Germline V lookup: CDR1 SGHAT, CDR2 FQNNGV. CDR3 coding DNA: TGTGCCAGCAGCTTGGGGTCACAGGGGGCCCTTCAAGAGACCCAGTACTTC. Amino acid sequence: CASSLGSQGALQETQYF.

The chain recombines TRBV19 with TRBJ1-4; weak D call: TRBD1 (6 bases). With 8 bases removed from V and 3 bases from J, the gap between germline ends came to 16 bases. CDR1 and CDR2 from the germline V gene are LNHDA and SQIVND (reference sequence). CDR3 size: 15 residues. CDR3 sequence (DNA): TGTGCCAGTCAACAGGGCACCGGTGCTAATGAAAAACTGTTTTTT. Translation: CASQQGTGANEKLFF.

The chain employs TRBV14 and TRBJ2-7; 12 positions match TRBD2. This CDR3 contains 15 residues. Trimming took 4 bases from V and 4 from J; bases not matched to a gene: 5. Germline V gene sequence: CDR1 SGHDN, CDR2 FVKESK. CDR3 region: CASSLLAGGGYEQYF. The CDR3 region has the DNA TGTGCCAGCAGCCTACTAGCGGGAGGAGGGTACGAGCAGTACTTC.

The chain joins TRBV28 to TRBJ2-3, with 8 bases matching TRBD2. Germline CDR1 reads MDHEN; CDR2 reads SYDVKM. Losses at the gene ends were 6 bases for V and 2 bases for J; bases not matched to a gene: 10. CDR3 length: 16 residues. The CDR3 spells CASRRGAGGPTDTQYF. In nucleotides, the CDR3 is TGTGCCAGCAGAAGAGGCGCGGGAGGCCCCACAGATACGCAGTATTTT.

The DNA for the CDR3 is TGTGCCACCGCGTTTGGGCAGGGCACTGAAGCTTTCTTT. This encodes CATAFGQGTEAFF. V gene TRBV28 combines with J gene TRBJ1-1; TRBD1 might be the D (5 bases). V lost 10 bases, J lost 4 bases, and 16 bases lay in between. CDR1 is MDHEN and CDR2 is SYDVKM in the germline V gene. The CDR3 spans 13 residues.

The chain uses TRBV28 and TRBJ2-3, with 13 positions matching TRBD2. The V gene's germline CDR1 is MDHEN and CDR2 SYDVKM. The CDR3 loop spans 19 amino acids. V shed 1 base, J shed 0 bases, and the junction held 7 bases outside the gene matches. For the CDR3, the DNA is TGTGCCAGCAGTTTATATTTAACTAGCGGGAGGGATAGCACAGATACGCAGTATTTT. It is translated as CASSLYLTSGRDSTDTQYF.

The chain is built from TRBV27 and TRBJ2-7; the D is unclear. V lost 4 bases and J lost 3, with 4 bases in between. Looked up from germline, CDR1 is MNHEY and CDR2 is SMNVEV (reference sequence). The CDR3 extends over 11 amino acids. CDR3 in amino acids: CASSSHYEQYF. The CDR3 DNA follows: TGTGCCAGCAGTTCCCACTACGAGCAGTACTTC.

The chain employs TRBV2 and TRBJ1-1; TRBD1 is a possible D gene (5 bases). The V end lost 7 bases, the J end lost 0 bases, and 9 bases lay between the germline ends. The CDR3 is 13 amino acids. Germline CDR1 is SNHLY and CDR2 is FYNNEI. The DNA of the CDR3 is TGTGCCAGCAAAGACAGCATGAACACTGAAGCTTTCTTT. This gives the protein CASKDSMNTEAFF.

The chain recombines TRBV11-2 with TRBJ2-3; TRBD2 aligns across 10 bases. Germline values: CDR1 SGHAT, CDR2 FQNNGV. The CDR3 totals 15 residues. Unmatched junction bases numbered 6, after V lost 5 bases and J lost 4 bases. The CDR3 coding sequence is TGTGCCAGCAGCGAAAGCGGGAGGGCCCCAGATACGCAGTATTTT. As protein: CASSESGRAPDTQYF.

The CDR3 reads CASSVDGGRGHEQYF. The CDR3 nucleotides are TGTGCCAGCAGCGTAGACGGCGGGAGGGGCCACGAGCAGTACTTC. The chain carries TRBV9 and TRBJ2-7; 9 nucleotides align to TRBD2. Germline lookup yields CDR1 SGDLS and CDR2 YYNGEE. Trimming at V came to 0 bases and at J to 5 bases, leaving 6 bases not matched to a gene. CDR3 size: 15 residues.

The chain combines TRBV6-6 with TRBJ2-7, with a possible D match to TRBD2 (5 bases). The V gene lost 0 bases and the J gene lost 0 bases, with 12 bases spanning the gap. Per germline, CDR1 MNHNY and CDR2 SVGAGI (reference sequence). This CDR3 region has 16 residues. Here the CDR3 DNA reads TGTGCCAGCAGTTACTCGGAGGACGGACCCTCCTACGAGCAGTACTTC. Translated: CASSYSEDGPSYEQYF.

The chain carries TRBV28 and TRBJ2-1; weak D call: TRBD2 (5 bases). From germline, CDR1 is MDHEN and CDR2 SYDVKM. CDR3 length: 16 amino acids. Trimming removed 6 bases at V and 6 bases at J, with 21 bases between. CDR3 sequence: CASSLPGLPRFNEQFF. CDR3 in DNA: TGTGCCAGCAGCCTCCCCGGACTCCCAAGGTTCAATGAGCAGTTCTTC.

This clone was seen only a few times. The genes are TRBV11-2 and TRBJ2-3; TRBD2 matches 7 bases. This CDR3 has 16 residues. Germline CDR1 SGHAT, CDR2 FQNNGV. The ends lost 1 base at V and 2 bases at J; junction bases unmatched: 6. This CDR3 reads CASSLGGGSLTDTQYF. The CDR3 DNA reads TGTGCCAGCAGCTTAGGGGGGGGATCCCTCACAGATACGCAGTATTTT.

This chain links TRBV9 with TRBJ2-5, with 11 bases lining up with TRBD2. The V segment lost 4 bases and the J segment 1 base; nucleotides outside the gene matches: 3. The CDR3 runs to 15 residues. Per germline, CDR1 SGDLS and CDR2 YYNGEE. The CDR3 sequence: CASSLGLAVQETQYF. The DNA of the CDR3 is TGTGCCAGCAGCCTGGGACTAGCGGTCCAAGAGACCCAGTACTTC. The variable domain in full, completed from reference TRBV9 and TRBJ2-5, reads DSGVTQTPKHLITATGQRVTLRCSPRSGDLSVYWYQQSLDQGLQFLIQYYNGEERAKGNILERFSAQQFPDLHSELNLSSLELGDSALYFCASSLGLAVQETQYFGPGTRLLVL.

In nucleotides, the CDR3 is TGTGCCAGCAGTTCCACCCGGACAGGGAACCCCTTTGGCACAGATACGCAGTATTTT. It encodes CASSSTRTGNPFGTDTQYF. V gene TRBV7-9 combines with J gene TRBJ2-3; 8 bases are shared with TRBD1. Germline trimming cut 6 bases from V and 1 base from J; bases unmatched to any gene: 18. This CDR3 contains 19 residues. The germline CDR1 and CDR2 sequences are SEHNR and FQNEAQ (reference sequence). Supplemented by reference TRBV7-9 and TRBJ2-3, the full variable domain reads DTGVSQNPRHKITKRGQNVTFRCDPISEHNRLYWYRQTLGQGPEFLTYFQNEAQLEKSRLLSDRFSAERPKGSFSTLEIQRTEQGDSAMYLCASSSTRTGNPFGTDTQYFGPGTRLTVL.

This clone has just one count. The J gene is TRBJ2-1, the V gene TRBV9; D not certain. Trimming removed 4 bases from V and 15 bases from J, with 5 bases in between. CDR3 length: 8 amino acids. Germline V gene sequence: CDR1 SGDLS, CDR2 YYNGEE. The CDR3 nucleotides read TGTGCCAGCAGCCCCCGGTTCTTC. Translation gives CASSPRFF.

The rearrangement links TRBV30 to TRBJ2-2; D is possibly TRBD1 (6 bases). The CDR3 loop spans 15 amino acids. Trimming shortened V by 4 bases and J by 6 bases, and 18 bases separated the two germline ends. In germline, CDR1 is GTSNPN, CDR2 SVGIG (reference sequence). DNA of the CDR3: TGTGCCTGGACCGCCAGAGGACAGACCCCCGGGGAGCTGTTTTTT. Translating it yields CAWTARGQTPGELFF.

The rearrangement joins TRBV28 to TRBJ2-1; the match to TRBD2 covers 9 bases. CDR3 length: 16 amino acids. V trimming: 4 bases; J trimming: 2 bases; junction bases outside the gene matches: 6. Germline-derived CDR1 and CDR2 are MDHEN and SYDVKM. CDR3 residues: CASSSLAGGPYNEQFF. The CDR3 bases are TGTGCCAGCAGTTCCCTCGCGGGAGGGCCCTACAATGAGCAGTTCTTC.